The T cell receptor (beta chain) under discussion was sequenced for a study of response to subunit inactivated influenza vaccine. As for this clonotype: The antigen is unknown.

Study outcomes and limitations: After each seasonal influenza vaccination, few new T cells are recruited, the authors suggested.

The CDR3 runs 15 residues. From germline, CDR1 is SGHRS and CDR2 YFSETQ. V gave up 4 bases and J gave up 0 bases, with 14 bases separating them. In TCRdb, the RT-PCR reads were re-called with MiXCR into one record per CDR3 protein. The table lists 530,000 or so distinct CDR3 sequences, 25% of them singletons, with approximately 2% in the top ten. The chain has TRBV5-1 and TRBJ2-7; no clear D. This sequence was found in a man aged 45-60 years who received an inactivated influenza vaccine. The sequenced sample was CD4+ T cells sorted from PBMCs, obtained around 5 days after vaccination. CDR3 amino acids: CASSQAAQASYEQYF. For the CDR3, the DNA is TGCGCCAGCAGCCAGGCAGCTCAAGCCTCCTACGAGCAGTACTTC.